The clone carrying this T cell receptor beta chain was seen a single time. The data originate from a study of blood T cell repertoires in COVID-19. Across the study: Acute-phase and convalescent COVID-19 samples originated in the United States, Italy and Spain. T cells, B-cell-depleted T cells, or PBMCs supplied cDNA or gDNA.

Original processing methods: Estimates of nucleated cell counts were drawn from the amplification of reference gene primers. Profiling relied on immunoSEQ multiplex PCR, and the TCRdb table lists in-frame clones only, not all of them. That table furnishes V, J and clone size, whereas the DNA furnished D and trimming. The data contain tens of thousands of clones, around three quarters of them singletons. Trimming took 5 bases from V and 7 from J; bases not matched to a gene: 10. Germline values: CDR1 MGHRA, CDR2 YSYEKL. The CDR3 covers 16 residues. Sequencing was done on a sample of peripheral blood. V usage is TRBV4-1 and J usage is TRBJ2-1, with TRBD2 matching 11 bases. The TCR comes from a man between 60 and 75 years old with acute or convalescent COVID-19. CDR3 coding DNA: TGCGCCAGCAGCAACCCACTAGCGGGAGTAGTAAATGAGCAGTTCTTC. Its translation: CASSNPLAGVVNEQFF.